These 8 T cell receptor beta chains share one sample of origin, sequenced in a study of blood T cells in healthy people across ages. Then a second PCR, running roughly 7 to 11 cycles, was carried out with a sample-barcoded 5' primer and a J-beta primer mix. TCRdb reprocessed the 5' RACE reads with MiXCR, giving one entry per CDR3 protein. The data show around 870,000 distinct CDR3 sequences, less than 35% seen once. The sequenced sample consisted of blood. Source of these receptors: an elderly woman in good health.

At least ten counts were recorded for this clonotype. The CDR3 region has the DNA TGTGCCAGCAGCCTCCCGGGGAGCCCGGCCTACACCTTC. Protein sequence: CASSLPGSPAYTF. The chain has TRBV7-9 and TRBJ1-2; the D is unclear. The germline V gene has CDR1 SEHNR and CDR2 FQNEAQ (reference sequence). The CDR3 is 13 amino acids. V lost 5 bases and J 10 bases, leaving 17 bases between the germline ends.

This clonotype has ten or more counts. This chain connects TRBV6-5 to TRBJ2-1; D is tentatively TRBD1 or TRBD2 (5 bases each). Germline V lookup: CDR1 MNHEY, CDR2 SVGAGI. The CDR3 runs to 15 residues. The V end lost 3 bases, the J end lost 6 bases, and 15 bases lay between the germline ends. The CDR3 loop reads CASSYRQRAPNEQFF. In nucleotides, the CDR3 is TGTGCCAGCAGTTATAGACAGAGGGCACCCAATGAGCAGTTCTTC.

The V call is TRBV29-1, the J call TRBJ1-2; 8 nucleotides agree with TRBD1. The CDR3 contains 14 residues. With 6 bases clipped from V and 2 bases from J, the junction kept 8 bases outside the gene matches. Germline assignment: CDR1 SQVTM and CDR2 ANQGSEA. The CDR3: CSVDGQGLNYGYTF. As DNA, the CDR3 is TGCAGCGTCGACGGACAGGGACTGAACTATGGCTACACCTTC.

This clonotype has a single count. The J gene is TRBJ2-3, the V gene TRBV29-1, with D perhaps TRBD1 or TRBD2 (6 bases each). The CDR3 contains 14 residues. In germline, CDR1 is SQVTM, CDR2 ANQGSEA. The V end was cut by 4 bases, the J end by 3 bases, with 14 bases between. The CDR3 protein is CSVVGRGATDTQYF. CDR3 DNA sequence: TGCAGCGTTGTAGGTAGGGGGGCTACAGATACGCAGTATTTT.

This clonotype has just a few counts. The CDR3 DNA reads TGCAGTGCTAGAGGGCGGACAGGTCTGTTCGTGAACACTGAAGCTTTCTTT. Translating it yields CSARGRTGLFVNTEAFF. The chain uses TRBV20-1 and TRBJ1-1; 7 nucleotides agree with TRBD1. In germline, CDR1 is DFQATT, CDR2 SNEGSKA (reference sequence). After removal of 1 base from V and 0 bases from J, the junction contained 11 bases not matched to a gene. There are 17 residues in the CDR3.

This sequence joins TRBV5-6 and TRBJ2-1, with TRBD1 matching 9 bases. Looked up from germline, CDR1 is SGHDT and CDR2 is YYEEEE. The CDR3 runs to 14 residues. The V segment lost 6 bases and the J segment 7 bases; nucleotides outside the gene matches: 8. Here the CDR3 reads CASTRDRVGNEQFF. The CDR3 nucleotides read TGTGCCAGCACACGGGACAGGGTAGGTAATGAGCAGTTCTTC.

This clonotype was counted between two and nine times. DNA of the CDR3: TGTGCCAGCAGTTATCACCAGGGATGGGGCTATGGCTACACCTTC. Amino acid sequence: CASSYHQGWGYGYTF. This chain joins TRBV6-5 and TRBJ1-2; weak D call: TRBD1 (5 bases). The V and J ends lost 3 bases and 4 bases respectively, with 15 bases between them. CDR1 MNHEY and CDR2 SVGAGI come from the germline V gene. The CDR3 contains 15 residues.

The chain joins TRBV24-1 to TRBJ2-3, with 14 bases lining up with TRBD2. Germline CDR1 is KGHDR and CDR2 is SFDVKD. The CDR3 loop spans 17 amino acids. V lost 4 bases and J lost 0; bases outside the gene matches: 2. CDR3 coding DNA: TGTGCCACCAGTGAAGGGACTAGCGGGGGAAGCACAGATACGCAGTATTTT. Translating gives CATSEGTSGGSTDTQYF.